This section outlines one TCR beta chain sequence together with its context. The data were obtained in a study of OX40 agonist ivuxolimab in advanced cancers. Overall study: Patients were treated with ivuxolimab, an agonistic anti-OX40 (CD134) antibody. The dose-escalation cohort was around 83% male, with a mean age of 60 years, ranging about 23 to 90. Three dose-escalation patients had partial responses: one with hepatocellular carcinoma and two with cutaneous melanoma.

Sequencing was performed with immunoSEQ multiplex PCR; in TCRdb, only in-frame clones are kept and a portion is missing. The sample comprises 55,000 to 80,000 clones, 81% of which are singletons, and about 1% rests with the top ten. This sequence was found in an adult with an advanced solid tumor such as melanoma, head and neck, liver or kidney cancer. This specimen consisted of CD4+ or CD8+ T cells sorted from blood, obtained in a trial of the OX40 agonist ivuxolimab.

The CDR3 protein is CASSPGQVRNEQFF. CDR3 DNA: TGTGCCAGCAGCCCCGGACAGGTTCGGAATGAGCAGTTCTTC. This sequence joins TRBV11-2 and TRBJ2-1; 7 nucleotides match TRBD1. Germline-derived CDR1 and CDR2 are SGHAT and FQNNGV. V dropped 5 bases and J dropped 7; count of bases not matched to a gene: 8. The CDR3 has 14 residues.